The 18 T cell receptor beta chains reported below all come from one sample, sequenced in a study of brain T cells in children with intractable seizures. Libraries were prepared by immunoSEQ multiplex PCR; TCRdb keeps only in-frame clonotypes and omits some of them. The data contain tens of thousands of clones, around nine tenths of them singletons. The specimen comprised peripheral blood, sampled at surgery. These receptors were obtained from a girl aged 2-10 years with Rasmussen encephalitis and intractable seizures.

V usage is TRBV6-5 and J usage is TRBJ2-7; 7 bases line up with TRBD1. J lost 6 bases, V lost 6 bases, and 8 bases had no gene match. Germline CDR1 reads MNHEY; CDR2 reads SVGAGI. The CDR3 totals 13 residues. The CDR3 sequence is CASSATGQGEQYF. For the CDR3, the DNA is TGTGCCAGCAGCGCGACAGGGCAAGGCGAGCAGTACTTC.

The chain recombines TRBV18 with TRBJ1-2; D gene ambiguous. V gave up 5 bases and J gave up 6 bases, with 13 bases separating them. Germline V gives CDR1 KGHSH, CDR2 LQKENI. The CDR3 contains 13 residues. CDR3 bases: TGTGCCAGCTCAAATTTAGATTCACATGGCTACACCTTC. As protein: CASSNLDSHGYTF. Using reference TRBV18 and TRBJ1-2 for the parts outside the CDR3, the full variable domain is NAGVMQNPRHLVRRRGQEARLRCSPMKGHSHVYWYRQLPEEGLKFMVYLQKENIIDESGMPKERFSAEFPKEGPSILRIQQVVRGDSAAYFCASSNLDSHGYTFGSGTRLTVV.

This clone was recorded once. The gene calls are TRBV30 and TRBJ1-2, with a tentative D call TRBD1 (6 bases). V was pared by 3 bases and J by 3 bases, with 20 bases between. Germline loops: CDR1 GTSNPN, CDR2 SVGIG (reference sequence). The CDR3 has 16 amino acids. This CDR3 reads CAWRSYRVGLDYGYTF. The CDR3 DNA is TGTGCCTGGAGGAGCTACAGGGTAGGGTTGGACTATGGCTACACCTTC.

This clone was picked up a small number of times. This chain links TRBV7-6 with TRBJ2-1, with D perhaps TRBD1 or TRBD2 (6 bases each). The CDR3 totals 15 residues. Germline CDR1 SGHVS, CDR2 FNYEAQ. Trimming shortened V by 4 bases and J by 4 bases, and 14 bases separated the two germline ends. The CDR3 protein is CASSSWRGVYNEQFF. DNA of the CDR3: TGTGCCAGCAGCTCTTGGAGGGGGGTATACAATGAGCAGTTCTTC.

J is TRBJ1-4 and V is TRBV28; 9 bases are shared with TRBD1. Per germline, CDR1 MDHEN and CDR2 SYDVKM. The V segment lost 6 bases and the J segment 8 bases; nucleotides outside the gene matches: 19. The length of the CDR3 is 18 residues. This chain's CDR3 is CASSPVYWLGTGREKLFF. The DNA for the CDR3 is TGTGCCAGCAGCCCAGTTTATTGGCTCGGGACAGGGCGGGAAAAACTGTTTTTT.

The rearrangement joins TRBV5-4 to TRBJ2-6; tentatively, D is TRBD2 (6 bases). Trimming cost V 3 bases and J 0 bases, with 10 bases left between them. Looked up from germline, CDR1 is SGHNT and CDR2 is YYREEE (reference sequence). This CDR3 has 16 residues. The CDR3 coding sequence is TGTGCCAGCAGCTCCGGAGGGGACTCTGGGGCCAACGTCCTGACTTTC. It encodes CASSSGGDSGANVLTF.

A single count supports this clone. The rearrangement links TRBV5-5 to TRBJ2-1; 13 nucleotides agree with TRBD2. Germline-derived CDR1 and CDR2 are SGHKS and YYEKEE (reference sequence). CDR3 length equals 15 residues. V shed 6 bases, J shed 9 bases, and the junction held 9 bases outside the gene matches. Here the CDR3 reads CASIKLAGGRSEQFF. CDR3 coding DNA: TGTGCCAGCATCAAACTAGCGGGGGGGCGGAGTGAGCAGTTCTTC.

The V gene is TRBV25-1, the J gene TRBJ2-2; D is perhaps TRBD2 (5 bases). V was shortened by 0 bases and J by 4 bases, with 15 bases between the two germline ends. The CDR3 is 17 amino acids. Germline CDR1 MGHDK, CDR2 SYGVNS. CDR3 nucleotides: TGTGCCAGCAGTGAATATAGCGCCGGCAGGTTCACCGGGGAGCTGTTTTTT. This gives the protein CASSEYSAGRFTGELFF.

The V call is TRBV5-1, the J call TRBJ2-1, with 8 bases matching TRBD2. CDR1 and CDR2 from the germline V gene are SGHRS and YFSETQ. The CDR3 has 16 residues. Trimming took 0 bases from V and 8 from J; bases not matched to a gene: 10. CDR3 residues: CASSLAGTRDSDEQFF. CDR3 coding DNA: TGCGCCAGCAGCTTGGCCGGGACTAGGGACTCCGATGAGCAGTTCTTC. Combining the CDR3 with reference TRBV5-1 and TRBJ2-1 gives the whole variable domain KAGVTQTPRYLIKTRGQQVTLSCSPISGHRSVSWYQQTPGQGLQFLFEYFSETQRNKGNFPGRFSGRQFSNSRSEMNVSTLELGDSALYLCASSLAGTRDSDEQFFGPGTRLTVL.

This chain joins TRBV25-1 and TRBJ1-1; maybe TRBD1 (6 bases). Germline CDR1 and CDR2: MGHDK and SYGVNS. V lost 8 bases and J lost 1, with 11 bases in between. This CDR3 has 13 amino acids. CDR3 protein: CASRRTENTEAFF. The CDR3 DNA follows: TGTGCCAGCCGAAGGACAGAGAACACTGAAGCTTTCTTT.

This chain joins TRBV5-6 and TRBJ2-7, with no clear D. CDR3 length: 15 residues. V was trimmed by 2 bases and J by 1 base, leaving 13 bases between them. Germline V CDR1 and CDR2: SGHDT, YYEEEE. CDR3 sequence (DNA): TGTGCCAGCAGCTTAATTACATGGTGGTCCTACGAGCAGTACTTC. It codes for CASSLITWWSYEQYF.

The V gene is TRBV2, the J gene TRBJ1-1; the D is unclear. The CDR3 contains 12 residues. Looked up from germline, CDR1 is SNHLY and CDR2 is FYNNEI. Deletions cut 2 bases from V and 8 bases from J, with 9 bases between. CDR3 in DNA: TGTGCCAGCAGTGAAACGGCTAGCGAAGCTTTCTTT. It yields the protein CASSETASEAFF.

This rearrangement joins TRBV7-8 to TRBJ2-7, with TRBD1 as a possible D gene (6 bases). Germline lookup yields CDR1 SGHVS and CDR2 FQNEAQ. The CDR3 sequence is 15 residues long. V lost 5 bases and J 3 bases, leaving 17 bases between the germline ends. The CDR3 nucleotides are TGTGCCAGCAGCGTAAGGTACGGACAGAGCTACGAGCAGTACTTC. Residues: CASSVRYGQSYEQYF.

The rearrangement uses TRBV15 and TRBJ1-1, with D possibly being TRBD1 (5 bases). Trimming took 0 bases from V and 5 from J, leaving 13 bases between them. Germline loops: CDR1 LNHNV, CDR2 YYDKDF (reference sequence). The CDR3 has 15 residues. CDR3 sequence: CATSRERSGKTEAFF. For the CDR3, the DNA is TGTGCCACCAGCAGAGAAAGGTCAGGGAAAACTGAAGCTTTCTTT.

The chain recombines TRBV27 with TRBJ2-7, with D unresolved. Germline CDR1 is MNHEY and CDR2 is SMNVEV (reference sequence). There are 13 residues in the CDR3. Deletions cut 4 bases from V and 1 base from J, with 8 bases between. For the CDR3, the DNA is TGTGCCAGCAGTTCCCGGGCATCCTACGAGCAGTACTTC. Translation: CASSSRASYEQYF.

The chain employs TRBV30 and TRBJ1-1; a possible D gene is TRBD1 (5 bases). Trimming shortened V by 5 bases and J by 5 bases, and 6 bases separated the two germline ends. CDR3 length: 10 residues. CDR1 GTSNPN and CDR2 SVGIG come from the germline V gene (reference sequence). The CDR3, as DNA: TGTGCCTGGGGGGGAACTGAAGCTTTCTTT. It encodes CAWGGTEAFF.

V usage is TRBV4-1 and J usage is TRBJ2-5; 9 nucleotides align to TRBD2. This CDR3 region has 15 residues. The V gene's germline CDR1 is MGHRA and CDR2 YSYEKL. V shed 0 bases, J shed 5 bases, and the junction held 4 bases outside the gene matches. Written as DNA, the CDR3 is TGCGCCAGCAGCCAAGATAGCGGGAGAGGGGAGACCCAGTACTTC. Amino acids: CASSQDSGRGETQYF.

This clone has only one observation. This sequence joins TRBV11-2 and TRBJ2-1, with no clear D. Between the trimmed V and J ends, which lost 3 bases and 5 bases, there was a span of 14 bases. Germline values: CDR1 SGHAT, CDR2 FQNNGV. This CDR3 has 15 residues. The DNA of the CDR3 is TGTGCCAGCAGCTTGGAATATAGGCTCCACAATGAGCAGTTCTTC. This codes for CASSLEYRLHNEQFF.